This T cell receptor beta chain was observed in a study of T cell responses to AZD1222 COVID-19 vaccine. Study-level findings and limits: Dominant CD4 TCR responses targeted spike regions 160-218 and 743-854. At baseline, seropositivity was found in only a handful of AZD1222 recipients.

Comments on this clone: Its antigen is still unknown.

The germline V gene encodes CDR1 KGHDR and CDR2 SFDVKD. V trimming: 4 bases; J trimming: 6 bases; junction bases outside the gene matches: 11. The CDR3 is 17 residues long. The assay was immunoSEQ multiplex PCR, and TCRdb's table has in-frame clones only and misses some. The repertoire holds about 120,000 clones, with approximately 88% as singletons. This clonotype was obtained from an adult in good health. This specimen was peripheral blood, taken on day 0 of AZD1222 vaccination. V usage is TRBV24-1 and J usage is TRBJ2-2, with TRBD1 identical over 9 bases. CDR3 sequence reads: CATSDRDRESQAGELFF. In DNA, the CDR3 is TGTGCCACCAGTGACCGGGACAGGGAGTCTCAGGCCGGGGAGCTGTTTTTT.